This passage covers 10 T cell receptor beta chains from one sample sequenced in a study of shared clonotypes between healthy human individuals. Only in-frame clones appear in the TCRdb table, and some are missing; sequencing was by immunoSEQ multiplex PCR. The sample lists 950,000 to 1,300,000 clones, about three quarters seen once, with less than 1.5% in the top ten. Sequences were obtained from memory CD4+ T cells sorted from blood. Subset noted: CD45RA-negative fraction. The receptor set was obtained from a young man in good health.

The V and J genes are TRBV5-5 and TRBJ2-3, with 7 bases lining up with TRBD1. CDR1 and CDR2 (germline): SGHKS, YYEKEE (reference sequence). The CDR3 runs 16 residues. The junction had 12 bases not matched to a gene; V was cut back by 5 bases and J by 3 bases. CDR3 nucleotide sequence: TGTGCCAGCAGACCTCGACAGGGCGGTAAGACAGATACGCAGTATTTT. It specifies CASRPRQGGKTDTQYF.

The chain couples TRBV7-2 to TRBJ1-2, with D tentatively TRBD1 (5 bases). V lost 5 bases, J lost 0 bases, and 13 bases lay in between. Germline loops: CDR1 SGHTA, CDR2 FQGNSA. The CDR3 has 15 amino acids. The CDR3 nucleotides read TGTGCCAGCAGCCCCGGGACGGGACCTAACTATGGCTACACCTTC. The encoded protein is CASSPGTGPNYGYTF.

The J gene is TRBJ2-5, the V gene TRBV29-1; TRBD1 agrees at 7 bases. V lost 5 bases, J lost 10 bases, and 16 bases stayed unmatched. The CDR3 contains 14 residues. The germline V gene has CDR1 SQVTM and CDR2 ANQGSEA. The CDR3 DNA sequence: TGCAGCGTTCCGTTTTCCGGGACAGAAGAAGTCCAGTACTTC. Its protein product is CSVPFSGTEEVQYF.

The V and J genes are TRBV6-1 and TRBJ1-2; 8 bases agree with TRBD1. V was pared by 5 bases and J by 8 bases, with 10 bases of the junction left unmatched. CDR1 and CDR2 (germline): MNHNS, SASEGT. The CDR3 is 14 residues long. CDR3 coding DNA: TGTGCCAGCAGTCCACGACAGGGGTTAGGCGGCTACACCTTC. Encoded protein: CASSPRQGLGGYTF.

Here the CDR3 reads CASSSPGTAGRHTF. As DNA, the CDR3 is TGTGCCAGCAGTTCGCCTGGGACCGCCGGGAGGCACACCTTC. The rearrangement uses TRBV28 and TRBJ1-2; possibly TRBD1 for D (5 bases). V dropped 4 bases and J dropped 12 bases, with 21 bases sitting between them. The CDR3 loop spans 14 amino acids. From germline, CDR1 is MDHEN and CDR2 SYDVKM.

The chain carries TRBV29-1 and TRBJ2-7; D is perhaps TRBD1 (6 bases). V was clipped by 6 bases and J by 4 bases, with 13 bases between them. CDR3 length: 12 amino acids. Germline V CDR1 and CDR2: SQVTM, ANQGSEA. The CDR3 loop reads CSVLGGGYEQYF. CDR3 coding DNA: TGCAGCGTCTTAGGGGGTGGGTACGAGCAGTACTTC.

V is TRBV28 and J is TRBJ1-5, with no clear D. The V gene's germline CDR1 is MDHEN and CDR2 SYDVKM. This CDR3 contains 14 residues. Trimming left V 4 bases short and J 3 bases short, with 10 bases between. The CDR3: CASSYLQNNQPQHF. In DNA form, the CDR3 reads TGTGCCAGCAGTTACTTGCAGAACAATCAGCCCCAGCATTTT.

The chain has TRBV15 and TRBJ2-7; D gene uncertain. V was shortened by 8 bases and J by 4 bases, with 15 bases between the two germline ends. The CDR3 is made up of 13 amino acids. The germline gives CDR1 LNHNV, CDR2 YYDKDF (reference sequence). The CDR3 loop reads CATRLAGVYEQYF. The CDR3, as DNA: TGTGCCACCCGCCTGGCAGGCGTATACGAGCAGTACTTC.

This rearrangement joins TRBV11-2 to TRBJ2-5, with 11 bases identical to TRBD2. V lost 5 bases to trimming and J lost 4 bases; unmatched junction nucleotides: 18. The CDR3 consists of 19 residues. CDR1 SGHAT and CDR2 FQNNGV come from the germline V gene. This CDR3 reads CASSQQEASGRPRGETQYF. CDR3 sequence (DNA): TGTGCCAGCAGCCAACAGGAGGCTAGCGGGAGGCCAAGGGGAGAGACCCAGTACTTC.

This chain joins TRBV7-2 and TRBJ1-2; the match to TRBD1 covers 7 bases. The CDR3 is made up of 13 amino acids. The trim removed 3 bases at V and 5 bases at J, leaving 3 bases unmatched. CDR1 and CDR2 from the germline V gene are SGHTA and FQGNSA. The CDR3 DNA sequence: TGTGCCAGCAGCTTGCAGGGGGGATATGGCTACACCTTC. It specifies CASSLQGGYGYTF.